This T cell receptor (beta chain) was captured in a study of blood T cell repertoires in COVID-19 (dated by TCRdb to between 2020 and 2021). For context, the study as a whole: Collaborator samples came from the United States, Italy and Spain and covered acute and convalescent phases of COVID-19. The material from the prospective study consisted of cDNA or gDNA derived from T cells, B-cell-depleted T cells, or PBMCs. Deeply sampled blood TCRbeta repertoires from subjects exposed to, actively infected with, or recovered from COVID-19 were included in the dataset. The repertoires were released in a freely available public database meant as a resource for research on the immune response to SARS-CoV-2. The samples were drawn from two sources: the first 160 participants of the ongoing ImmuneRACE study, and 950 to 1,500 subjects contributed by 6 global collaborators. Sample metadata almost always included a de-identified subject ID, COVID-19 status, age in years and sex. Where available, HLA class I and class II types were obtained from metadata supplied by the sample provider rather than from assay-based typing. Study-wide conclusions, independent of this receptor: Clinical and demographic metadata were provided uncurated, with the amount varying by source and participant.

The junction carries 16 bases between V and J, which are trimmed by 8 bases and 5 bases respectively. Taken from the germline V gene (reference sequence), the CDR1 and CDR2 loops are WNHNN and SYGVQD. The CDR3 holds 15 amino acids from the cysteine to the phenylalanine. Left in the record is the CDR3 DNA by itself, 45 bases read in frame from the first base. Regarding this clone: Its cognate antigen has yet to be identified. No qualities accompany the bases; no much larger clone lies one base away.

TCRbeta CDR3 regions were amplified from genomic DNA by means of the immunoSEQ Assay, a bias-controlled multiplex PCR. The paper's data handling went like this. The number of nucleated cells in each sample was estimated by amplification of reference gene primers within the assay. To quantify the absolute abundance of each unique TCRbeta CDR3 rearrangement, sequence reads were collapsed and filtered. For each sample, productive Simpson clonality was calculated as the square root of Simpson's diversity index across productive rearrangements. Imported from immuneACCESS, the table was reduced by TCRdb to in-frame sequences with V and J called. These copies leave out some clones; in studies compared against another copy, an unresolved V gene accounts for under half, and the cause of the remainder is not known. V and J calls and clone size are as listed in that table; D and trimming were resolved from the DNA. In this sample the table shows 25,000 or so clones, 88% of which occur a single time. Approximately 7.7% of the sample goes to the ten largest clones.

Whole blood was collected in K2EDTA tubes by collaborating institutions according to the institutions' own protocols. For TCRbeta analysis, collaborators shipped samples as frozen whole blood, isolated PBMCs, or DNA extracted from either of those sample types. What was sequenced was peripheral blood. This TCR was recovered from a woman aged 50 to 60 with active COVID-19. Recombination joined TRBV10-1 with TRBJ1-6, with no D gene named confidently. The sequenced DNA: TGCGCCAGCCCGTACAGCCCGAGGGATAATTCACCCCTCCACTTT. Its protein reads: CASPYSPRDNSPLHF.